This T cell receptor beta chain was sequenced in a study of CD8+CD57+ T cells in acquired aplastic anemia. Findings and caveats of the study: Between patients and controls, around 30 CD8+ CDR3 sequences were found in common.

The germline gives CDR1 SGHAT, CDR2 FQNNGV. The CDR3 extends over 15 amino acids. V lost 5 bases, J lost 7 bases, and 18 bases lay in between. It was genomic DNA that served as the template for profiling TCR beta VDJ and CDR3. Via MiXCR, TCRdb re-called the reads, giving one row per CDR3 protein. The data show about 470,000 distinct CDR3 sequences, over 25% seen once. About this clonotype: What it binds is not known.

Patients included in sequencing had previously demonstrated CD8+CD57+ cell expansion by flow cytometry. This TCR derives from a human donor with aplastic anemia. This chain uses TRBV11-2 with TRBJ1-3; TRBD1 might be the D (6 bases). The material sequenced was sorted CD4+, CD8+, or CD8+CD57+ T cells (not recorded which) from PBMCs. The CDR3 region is CASSHLTGRKNTIYF. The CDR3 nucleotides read TGTGCCAGCAGCCACCTGACAGGCCGGAAGAACACCATATATTTT.